These 15 T cell receptor beta chains originate from one sample sequenced in a study of blood T cells in healthy people across ages. Then a second PCR, running roughly 7 to 11 cycles, was carried out with a sample-barcoded 5' primer and a J-beta primer mix. TCRdb passed the 5' RACE reads through MiXCR, listing each CDR3 protein once. Of about 1 million distinct CDR3 sequences in the sample, 45% were seen once. The specimen was blood. Receptor source: a woman aged 60-75 years in good health.

This clonotype showed up just a few times. This chain joins TRBV5-6 and TRBJ1-2; possibly TRBD1 for D (6 bases). Trimming cost V 1 base and J 4 bases, with 11 bases left between them. Germline V gives CDR1 SGHDT, CDR2 YYEEEE. The CDR3 length is 14 residues. The CDR3 region has the DNA TGTGCCAGCAGCTTGACAGGGCGTGCCTATGGCTACACCTTC. It translates to CASSLTGRAYGYTF. Drawing the rest from reference TRBV5-6 and TRBJ1-2, the complete variable domain is DAGVTQSPTHLIKTRGQQVTLRCSPKSGHDTVSWYQQALGQGPQFIFQYYEEEERQRGNFPDRFSGHQFPNYSSELNVNALLLGDSALYLCASSLTGRAYGYTFGSGTRLTVV.

The chain employs TRBV7-2 and TRBJ2-1, with 7 bases fitting TRBD2. V dropped 7 bases and J dropped 10; count of bases not matched to a gene: 19. Germline V gives CDR1 SGHTA, CDR2 FQGNSA. This CDR3 comprises 16 residues. The CDR3 nucleotides are TGTGCCAGCAACTTGAGAGGGAGGGCCGTTAGGTACGAGCAGTTCTTC. It codes for CASNLRGRAVRYEQFF.

This clonotype was counted ten times or more. The gene calls are TRBV4-1 and TRBJ2-3, with D hard to call. With 3 bases removed from V and 4 bases from J, the gap between germline ends came to 5 bases. Per germline, CDR1 MGHRA and CDR2 YSYEKL. The CDR3 loop spans 12 amino acids. The CDR3 DNA follows: TGCGCCAGCAGCCACTACTCAGATACGCAGTATTTT. Its translation is CASSHYSDTQYF.

This clonotype was detected a few times. The gene calls are TRBV6-5 and TRBJ2-7, with D perhaps assigned TRBD1 or TRBD2 (5 bases each). CDR3 length: 14 amino acids. The germline CDR1 and CDR2 sequences are MNHEY and SVGAGI. V shed 2 bases and J shed 4 bases, with 12 bases lying between them. CDR3 sequence (DNA): TGTGCCAGCAGTTACGACCTGAGGGGTTACGAGCAGTACTTC. This gives the protein CASSYDLRGYEQYF.

A few counts support this clonotype. The V gene is TRBV18, the J gene TRBJ1-1, with 12 positions matching TRBD1. CDR1 is KGHSH and CDR2 is LQKENI in the germline V gene. After removal of 6 bases from V and 1 base from J, the junction contained 9 bases not matched to a gene. The CDR3 is made up of 17 amino acids. CDR3 sequence: CASSYRDRGLTNTEAFF. CDR3 sequence (DNA): TGTGCCAGCTCGTACCGGGACAGGGGGCTTACGAACACTGAAGCTTTCTTT.

The gene calls are TRBV29-1 and TRBJ2-7; the match to TRBD1 covers 7 bases. Germline CDR1 is SQVTM and CDR2 is ANQGSEA. The CDR3 contains 12 residues. V lost 6 bases to trimming and J lost 5 bases; unmatched junction nucleotides: 7. This chain's CDR3 is CSVTGNSHEQYF. The CDR3 DNA sequence: TGCAGCGTGACAGGGAACAGTCACGAGCAGTACTTC.

This clonotype was seen a few times. V is TRBV6-6 and J is TRBJ2-3; D is possibly TRBD2 (7 bases). The CDR3 is 16 amino acids. Germline loops: CDR1 MNHNY, CDR2 SVGAGI (reference sequence). The ends were cut back, 0 bases at V and 3 bases at J, with 13 bases in the middle. Here the CDR3 reads CASSYSIGGLTDTQYF. Here the CDR3 DNA reads TGTGCCAGCAGTTACTCGATCGGGGGGCTGACAGATACGCAGTATTTT.

Remarks on this clonotype: Possible read error: a much larger clone is one base away. J is TRBJ2-1 and V is TRBV25-1, with a tentative D call TRBD2 (5 bases). The CDR3 sequence is 17 residues long. V was pared by 4 bases and J by 3 bases, with 19 bases between. Germline values: CDR1 MGHDK, CDR2 SYGVNS. CDR3 in DNA: TGTGCCAGCAGTGGTCCTAGCAACACTTACGTCTACAATGAGCAGTTCTTC. Protein sequence: CASSGPSNTYVYNEQFF.

The chain has TRBV27 and TRBJ1-1, with 7 bases aligning to TRBD1. This CDR3 region has 13 residues. Per germline, CDR1 MNHEY and CDR2 SMNVEV (reference sequence). V dropped 2 bases and J dropped 7; count of bases not matched to a gene: 4. CDR3 residues: CASSLIGQDEAFF. Written as DNA, the CDR3 is TGTGCCAGCAGTTTAATTGGACAGGATGAAGCTTTCTTT.

The V call is TRBV12-3 or TRBV12-4, the J call TRBJ2-5, with 7 bases identical to TRBD1. TRBJ2-7 matches the DNA end more closely, so the J call is doubtful. There are 15 residues in the CDR3. The CDR3, as DNA: TGTGCCAGCAGTTTCGACAGGGCGTTTTGGTACGAGCAGTACTTC. This gives the protein CASSFDRAFWYEQYF.

This clonotype was counted a few times. The V and J genes are TRBV11-2 and TRBJ2-1; D unresolved. Germline V gene data show CDR1 as SGHAT and CDR2 as FQNNGV. The V gene lost 4 bases and the J gene lost 1 base, with 11 bases spanning the gap. This CDR3 spans 15 amino acids. The CDR3 DNA is TGTGCCAGCAGCTCAACCGACGGTTCCTACAATGAGCAGTTCTTC. This translates into CASSSTDGSYNEQFF.

The sample holds a few counts of this clonotype. J is TRBJ2-7 and V is TRBV10-1, with D possibly TRBD2 on 6 matching bases. This CDR3 has 13 residues. V lost 8 bases and J lost 6, with 17 bases in between. Germline values: CDR1 WNHNN, CDR2 SYGVQD (reference sequence). The CDR3 protein is CASRNRPGVEQYF. CDR3 coding DNA: TGCGCCAGCCGGAATCGACCGGGGGTCGAGCAGTACTTC.

With regard to this clonotype: Mismatch with germline at one junction end may stem from a read error. The chain carries TRBV25-1 and TRBJ2-7, with a weak D call TRBD1 (6 bases). The tail of the sequence fits TRBJ2-5 better, so the J call may be wrong. The germline V gene has CDR1 MGHDK and CDR2 SYGVNS. The CDR3 contains 14 residues. The CDR3, as DNA: TGTGCCAGCAGTGACGCAGGGGCCCAAGCGACCCAGTACTTC. Protein sequence: CASSDAGAQATQYF.

The chain carries TRBV18 and TRBJ1-1, with D perhaps TRBD1 (6 bases). V lost 2 bases and J lost 3, with 10 bases in between. CDR1 is KGHSH, CDR2 LQKENI, per germline. The CDR3 extends over 14 amino acids. The CDR3 region is CASSPSAGDTEAFF. CDR3 nucleotide sequence: TGTGCCAGCTCACCATCAGCAGGGGACACTGAAGCTTTCTTT. Looking up the rest from reference TRBV18 and TRBJ1-1 gives the full variable domain: NAGVMQNPRHLVRRRGQEARLRCSPMKGHSHVYWYRQLPEEGLKFMVYLQKENIIDESGMPKERFSAEFPKEGPSILRIQQVVRGDSAAYFCASSPSAGDTEAFFGQGTRLTVV.

This rearrangement joins TRBV12-3 or TRBV12-4 to TRBJ1-4, with D perhaps matching TRBD1 (5 bases). Trimming took 7 bases from V and 8 from J, leaving 11 bases between them. The CDR3 length is 12 residues. The CDR3 nucleotides are TGTGCCAGCAATTCGGGGGGGGAAAAACTGTTTTTT. Its protein is CASNSGGEKLFF.